The 32 T cell receptor beta chains in this list originate from one sample, sequenced in a study of blood T cell repertoires in COVID-19. Sequencing used immunoSEQ multiplex PCR; TCRdb keeps in-frame clones, though not all of them. The sample records 120,000 to 150,000 clones, 84% being singletons. The sample consisted of PBMCs or T cells enriched from blood (not recorded which). Receptors originate from a man in his forties or fifties in a cohort exposed to, infected with or recovered from COVID-19 (not recorded which).

The chain links TRBV5-4 to TRBJ2-3, with 7 bases fitting TRBD2. The CDR3 has 16 amino acids. Germline lookup yields CDR1 SGHNT and CDR2 YYREEE (reference sequence). The J segment lost 4 bases and the V segment lost 4 bases, leaving 12 bases of the junction unmatched. CDR3 nucleotide sequence: TGTGCCAGCAGCCCTCCGGGGCGGGAGTACTCAGATACGCAGTATTTT. Translating gives CASSPPGREYSDTQYF.

The chain recombines TRBV19 with TRBJ2-3; possibly TRBD1 for D (6 bases). The CDR3 has 18 residues. CDR1 and CDR2 from the germline V gene are LNHDA and SQIVND (reference sequence). V was trimmed by 0 bases and J by 3 bases, leaving 19 bases between them. The CDR3 nucleotides are TGTGCCAGTAGTATAGATTGGGGAACCGGGACATTGACAGATACGCAGTATTTT. It translates to CASSIDWGTGTLTDTQYF.

The J gene is TRBJ1-2, the V gene TRBV19; possibly TRBD1 for D (5 bases). V lost 5 bases and J lost 7, with 17 bases in between. This CDR3 has 14 amino acids. Germline V lookup: CDR1 LNHDA, CDR2 SQIVND (reference sequence). CDR3 nucleotide sequence: TGTGCCAGTAGTTTCGGGACTGCTATACGTGGCTACACCTTC. This gives the protein CASSFGTAIRGYTF.

This clone was seen a few times. The chain employs TRBV3-1 (or the pseudogene TRBV3-2) and TRBJ2-5, with D perhaps matching TRBD2 (5 bases). V lost 3 bases, J lost 5 bases, and 7 bases lay in between. The CDR3 is 12 amino acids. From germline, CDR1 is LGHDT and CDR2 YNNKEL (reference sequence). CDR3 in DNA: TGTGCCAGCAGCCAGGGAGTTGAGACCCAGTACTTC. Translation: CASSQGVETQYF.

The gene calls are TRBV19 and TRBJ1-2; 7 nucleotides line up with TRBD1. Trimming at V came to 5 bases and at J to 4 bases, leaving 10 bases not matched to a gene. The CDR3 is made up of 15 amino acids. Germline CDR1 and CDR2: LNHDA and SQIVND (reference sequence). CDR3 residues: CASSSTGASVYGYTF. As DNA, the CDR3 is TGTGCCAGTAGTTCAACAGGGGCCTCAGTCTATGGCTACACCTTC. Based on the CDR3 plus reference TRBV19 and TRBJ1-2, the full variable domain is DGGITQSPKYLFRKEGQNVTLSCEQNLNHDAMYWYRQDPGQGLRLIYYSQIVNDFQKGDIAEGYSVSREKKESFPLTVTSAQKNPTAFYLCASSSTGASVYGYTFGSGTRLTVV.

The chain recombines TRBV5-8 with TRBJ2-5; the D gene is possibly TRBD2 (5 bases). This CDR3 has 14 amino acids. The ends were cut back, 0 bases at V and 1 base at J, with 7 bases in the middle. Germline V gene sequence: CDR1 SGHTS, CDR2 YDEGEE. The CDR3 DNA reads TGTGCCAGCAGCTTGGATCTAGCCCAAGAGACCCAGTACTTC. It specifies CASSLDLAQETQYF.

The gene calls are TRBV14 and TRBJ2-2; D remains unclear. There are 14 residues in the CDR3. Trimming took off 0 bases at V and 2 bases at J, with 4 bases between the two ends. Germline V gives CDR1 SGHDN, CDR2 FVKESK. CDR3 in DNA: TGTGCCAGCAGCCAAGAGTCTAACACCGGGGAGCTGTTTTTT. As protein: CASSQESNTGELFF.

The V call is TRBV5-4, the J call TRBJ2-3, with TRBD1 matching over 8 bases. CDR3 length: 14 residues. The germline CDR1 and CDR2 sequences are SGHNT and YYREEE (reference sequence). The V segment lost 4 bases and the J segment 2 bases; nucleotides outside the gene matches: 3. The CDR3 reads CASSRDRYTDTQYF. CDR3 DNA: TGTGCCAGCAGCCGGGACAGGTACACAGATACGCAGTATTTT.

This clone has a single count. This CDR3 reads CASSEGGRFGQPQHF. The CDR3 coding sequence is TGTGCCAGCAGTGAAGGGGGCCGCTTCGGTCAGCCCCAGCATTTT. This rearrangement joins TRBV6-1 to TRBJ1-5; D possibly corresponds to TRBD1 (5 bases). This CDR3 region has 15 residues. Germline loops: CDR1 MNHNS, CDR2 SASEGT. The V and J ends lost 1 base and 6 bases respectively, with 13 bases between them.

This clone showed up just once. The rearrangement joins TRBV30 to TRBJ1-2; TRBD1 might be the D (5 bases). The CDR3 covers 14 residues. The germline V and J ends were trimmed by 1 base and 5 bases, with 14 bases remaining between them. CDR1 is GTSNPN, CDR2 SVGIG, per germline (reference sequence). CDR3 nucleotides: TGTGCCTGGAGTGCCCAGGGCCGGCTATATGGCTACACCTTC. This translates into CAWSAQGRLYGYTF.

The J gene is TRBJ1-1, the V gene TRBV19; a weak D match, TRBD1 (5 bases). From germline, CDR1 is LNHDA and CDR2 SQIVND (reference sequence). Trimming shortened V by 3 bases and J by 3 bases, and 11 bases separated the two germline ends. CDR3 length equals 14 residues. The CDR3 sequence: CASSIQGGYTEAFF. The DNA for the CDR3 is TGTGCCAGTAGTATCCAGGGTGGGTACACTGAAGCTTTCTTT.

The V and J genes are TRBV5-1 and TRBJ2-7; the D gene is possibly TRBD2 (5 bases). The germline V and J ends were trimmed by 1 base and 7 bases, with 15 bases remaining between them. CDR3 size: 14 residues. Germline V gene lookup returns CDR1 SGHRS and CDR2 YFSETQ. This chain's CDR3 is CASSLFGESGEQYF. The CDR3 DNA reads TGCGCCAGCAGCTTGTTCGGGGAATCGGGTGAGCAGTACTTC.

The V gene is TRBV6-2 or TRBV6-3, the J gene TRBJ1-1; tentatively, D is TRBD1 (6 bases). The CDR3 contains 14 residues. CDR1 is MNHEY, CDR2 SVGEGT, per germline. The germline V and J ends were trimmed by 2 bases and 3 bases, with 10 bases remaining between them. Written as DNA, the CDR3 is TGTGCCAGCAGTTACCGGGGGGCTCACACTGAAGCTTTCTTT. Protein: CASSYRGAHTEAFF.

This chain uses TRBV18 with TRBJ1-6, with D unresolved. This CDR3 comprises 16 residues. Germline V gene data show CDR1 as KGHSH and CDR2 as LQKENI. The V end was cut by 2 bases, the J end by 5 bases, with 13 bases between. CDR3 sequence: CASSPTGSGNNSPLHF. The CDR3 DNA reads as TGTGCCAGCTCACCAACCGGGAGTGGGAATAATTCACCCCTCCACTTT.

This clone is a singleton in its sample. V is TRBV7-2 and J is TRBJ2-7; 7 bases match TRBD2. V was pared by 2 bases and J by 1 base, with 5 bases of the junction left unmatched. Germline CDR1 reads SGHTA; CDR2 reads FQGNSA. The CDR3 is 15 residues long. The CDR3 sequence: CASSLLAGLSYEQYF. In DNA, the CDR3 is TGTGCCAGCAGCTTATTAGCGGGCCTATCCTACGAGCAGTACTTC.

The CDR3 nucleotides are TGTGCCAGCAGCCAAGGCACTAGCGGGCGAATCACAGATACGCAGTATTTT. It encodes CASSQGTSGRITDTQYF. This chain links TRBV3-1 (or the pseudogene TRBV3-2) with TRBJ2-3; 9 nucleotides match TRBD2. The ends lost 1 base at V and 2 bases at J; junction bases unmatched: 7. The length of the CDR3 is 17 residues. The germline CDR1 and CDR2 sequences are LGHDT and YNNKEL (reference sequence).

By share, this clone counts as large. The chain uses TRBV5-1 and TRBJ1-6; D is uncertain. Germline-derived CDR1 and CDR2 are SGHRS and YFSETQ. The CDR3 sequence is 15 residues long. V was trimmed by 5 bases and J by 6 bases, leaving 15 bases between them. CDR3: CASSVALRGNSPLHF. Written as DNA, the CDR3 is TGCGCCAGCAGTGTGGCTCTCCGGGGTAATTCACCCCTCCACTTT. The full variable domain, completed using reference TRBV5-1 and TRBJ1-6, is KAGVTQTPRYLIKTRGQQVTLSCSPISGHRSVSWYQQTPGQGLQFLFEYFSETQRNKGNFPGRFSGRQFSNSRSEMNVSTLELGDSALYLCASSVALRGNSPLHFGNGTRLTVT.

V and J are TRBV7-9 and TRBJ2-3; D is uncertain. Germline V gene data show CDR1 as SEHNR and CDR2 as FQNEAQ (reference sequence). This CDR3 is 15 amino acids long. V lost 1 base and J lost 2, with 10 bases in between. DNA of the CDR3: TGTGCCAGCAGCTTAGAGCGACGCTACACAGATACGCAGTATTTT. It encodes CASSLERRYTDTQYF.

This clone was detected only once. This rearrangement joins TRBV5-1 to TRBJ1-2, with D perhaps matching TRBD1 (6 bases). CDR1 is SGHRS, CDR2 YFSETQ, per germline. The V end lost 2 bases, the J end lost 4 bases, and 9 bases lay between the germline ends. This CDR3 is built from 13 residues. The DNA for the CDR3 is TGCGCCAGCAGCTTACAGGGTCGCTATGGCTACACCTTC. It specifies CASSLQGRYGYTF.

The CDR3 nucleotides are TGTGCCAGCAGCGCGACTGTTTATGGCTACACCTTC. Protein product: CASSATVYGYTF. The gene calls are TRBV9 and TRBJ1-2; D uncertain. Germline V lookup: CDR1 SGDLS, CDR2 YYNGEE. Trimming took off 3 bases at V and 5 bases at J, with 8 bases between the two ends. The CDR3 loop spans 12 amino acids.

This clone showed up many times. This sequence joins TRBV11-2 and TRBJ2-7; 8 positions match TRBD2. Germline CDR1 and CDR2: SGHAT and FQNNGV. The CDR3 has 19 residues. V was pared by 1 base and J by 3 bases, with 17 bases of the junction left unmatched. In nucleotides, the CDR3 is TGTGCCAGCAGCTTAGGGCCTGGGGGCGGGAGGTCCGCTATCTACGAGCAGTACTTC. Residues: CASSLGPGGGRSAIYEQYF.

A single count supports this clone. The V gene is TRBV7-2, the J gene TRBJ2-1, with D uncertain. Germline-derived CDR1 and CDR2 are SGHTA and FQGNSA. V was shortened by 1 base and J by 8 bases, with 15 bases between the two germline ends. CDR3 length equals 15 residues. This CDR3 reads CASSLGFRLWDEQFF. The CDR3 nucleotides are TGTGCCAGCAGCTTAGGTTTCAGGCTCTGGGATGAGCAGTTCTTC.

The CDR3 sequence: CASSLDPLGQGGDTQYF. CDR3 coding DNA: TGCGCCAGCAGCTTGGATCCCTTGGGTCAAGGGGGCGATACGCAGTATTTT. The V and J genes are TRBV5-1 and TRBJ2-3, with 7 nucleotides matching TRBD1. Looked up from germline, CDR1 is SGHRS and CDR2 is YFSETQ. The CDR3 is 17 residues long. Trimming took 0 bases from V and 6 from J; bases not matched to a gene: 13.

V gene TRBV2 combines with J gene TRBJ1-6, with D maybe TRBD1 (6 bases). The CDR3 length is 15 residues. V lost 5 bases to trimming and J lost 6 bases, with 14 bases between them. Germline CDR1 SNHLY, CDR2 FYNNEI. The CDR3 nucleotides are TGTGCCAGCAGTCAAGACTGGACAGTTAATTCACCCCTCCACTTT. This translates into CASSQDWTVNSPLHF.

V is TRBV6-2 or TRBV6-3 and J is TRBJ2-2, with a tentative D call TRBD1 (6 bases). Trimming left V 2 bases short and J 4 bases short, with 8 bases between. This CDR3 comprises 14 residues. Germline V gene lookup returns CDR1 MNHEY and CDR2 SVGEGT. CDR3 in DNA: TGTGCCAGCAGTTACCCACAGGGCACCGGGGAGCTGTTTTTT. It translates to CASSYPQGTGELFF.

The chain links TRBV10-3 to TRBJ2-7, with 8 positions matching TRBD1. This CDR3 comprises 15 residues. The V and J ends lost 7 bases and 2 bases, in that order; junction bases with no gene match: 10. Germline V lookup: CDR1 ENHRY, CDR2 SYGVKD. The DNA of the CDR3 is TGTGCCATCAACGCCGCAACAGGGGGTCCCTACGAGCAGTACTTC. As protein: CAINAATGGPYEQYF.

This clone was detected once. Written as DNA, the CDR3 is TGTGCCACCACCAACAGTCGCCTAGCGGGAGCCGGGGAGCTGTTTTTT. Translating it yields CATTNSRLAGAGELFF. The chain joins TRBV24-1 to TRBJ2-2, with 10 bases matching TRBD2. J was trimmed by 6 bases and V by 8 bases; bases with no gene match: 11. The length of the CDR3 is 16 residues. Looked up from germline, CDR1 is KGHDR and CDR2 is SFDVKD.

The chain combines TRBV3-1 (or the pseudogene TRBV3-2) with TRBJ1-2; TRBD1 matches 9 bases. Per the germline V gene, CDR1 is LGHDT and CDR2 is YNNKEL (reference sequence). The trim removed 5 bases at V and 2 bases at J, leaving 12 bases unmatched. The CDR3 extends over 17 amino acids. CDR3 DNA: TGTGCCAGCAGCAACTTTCTCTCCGGGACAGGGAACTATGGCTACACCTTC. This gives the protein CASSNFLSGTGNYGYTF.

The V and J genes are TRBV6-2 or TRBV6-3 and TRBJ2-2; 7 bases align to TRBD1. The CDR3 is made up of 15 amino acids. CDR1 and CDR2 (germline): MNHEY, SVGEGT. V shed 6 bases and J 4 bases; nucleotides not matched to a gene: 8. CDR3 bases: TGTGCCAGCAGCCTGACAGGGTCGGCCACCGGGGAGCTGTTTTTT. Encoded protein: CASSLTGSATGELFF.

J is TRBJ2-7 and V is TRBV27; 7 nucleotides agree with TRBD2. The trim removed 2 bases at V and 2 bases at J, leaving 6 bases unmatched. The CDR3 spans 15 residues. The germline V gene encodes CDR1 MNHEY and CDR2 SMNVEV (reference sequence). The CDR3 loop reads CASSLGPSGTYEQYF. The DNA for the CDR3 is TGTGCCAGCAGTTTAGGCCCTAGCGGAACCTACGAGCAGTACTTC.

V gene TRBV19 combines with J gene TRBJ1-1; 9 nucleotides match TRBD1. Per germline, CDR1 LNHDA and CDR2 SQIVND (reference sequence). V shed 5 bases and J 1 base; nucleotides not matched to a gene: 5. CDR3 length: 15 amino acids. The CDR3 protein is CASSSRQGGNTEAFF. CDR3 in DNA: TGTGCCAGTAGTTCCCGACAGGGGGGGAACACTGAAGCTTTCTTT.

The J gene is TRBJ2-7, the V gene TRBV19, with 8 bases lining up with TRBD1. This CDR3 has 16 residues. Germline CDR1 and CDR2: LNHDA and SQIVND (reference sequence). V trimming: 3 bases; J trimming: 3 bases; junction bases outside the gene matches: 10. DNA of the CDR3: TGTGCCAGTAGTATGTTTTGGACAGGGAATAACTACGAGCAGTACTTC. Its translation is CASSMFWTGNNYEQYF.